One sample yielded the 4 T cell receptor beta chains listed below, sequenced in a study of blood T cell repertoires in COVID-19 (dated by TCRdb to the early 2020s). The library was produced with the immunoSEQ multiplex PCR assay. What TCRdb holds here is the immuneACCESS table cut down to in-frame rearrangements. Part of the clones is not present; checked against another copy, under half of the missing clones reflect an unresolved V gene, and the others are unexplained. The sample data list some 100,000 clones, and approximately 92% of these were observed just once. The top ten clonotypes cover around 6% of the sample. Sequenced sample: peripheral blood. Receptors were obtained from a man aged 45-65 years with active COVID-19.

V and J are TRBV5-5 and TRBJ1-4; possible D gene TRBD1, 5 bases. Germline CDR1 SGHKS, CDR2 YYEKEE (reference sequence). Between the trimmed V and J ends, which lost 4 bases and 7 bases, there was a span of 17 bases. The CDR3 is 15 residues long. The CDR3 region is CASSQDGAGGEKLFF. As DNA, the CDR3 is TGTGCCAGCAGCCAAGACGGGGCGGGGGGTGAAAAACTGTTTTTT.

This chain uses TRBV28 with TRBJ2-7; 10 nucleotides line up with TRBD2. Germline-derived CDR1 and CDR2 are MDHEN and SYDVKM. V was clipped by 5 bases and J by 4 bases; unmatched bases: 11. This CDR3 spans 16 amino acids. Here the CDR3 DNA reads TGTGCCAGCAGTACCCTATCTAGCGGGAGAAATTACGAGCAGTACTTC. Its translation: CASSTLSSGRNYEQYF.

The V call is TRBV6-5, the J call TRBJ1-1; 11 positions agree with TRBD1. The germline V gene encodes CDR1 MNHEY and CDR2 SVGAGI. The CDR3 consists of 15 residues. V gave up 5 bases and J gave up 7 bases; unmatched junction bases: 9. The CDR3 region has the DNA TGTGCCAGCAGTACCTTAGGACAGGGGGCGGTTGAAGCTTTCTTT. Encoded protein: CASSTLGQGAVEAFF.

The rearrangement uses TRBV5-1 and TRBJ2-1; D perhaps matches TRBD1 (6 bases). This CDR3 has 16 residues. Per the germline V gene, CDR1 is SGHRS and CDR2 is YFSETQ. V dropped 0 bases and J dropped 0 bases, with 10 bases sitting between them. The CDR3 DNA reads TGCGCCAGCAGCTTGGAAGGGGGAGCCTCCTACAATGAGCAGTTCTTC. Protein: CASSLEGGASYNEQFF. Full variable domain (remainder filled in from reference TRBV5-1 and TRBJ2-1): KAGVTQTPRYLIKTRGQQVTLSCSPISGHRSVSWYQQTPGQGLQFLFEYFSETQRNKGNFPGRFSGRQFSNSRSEMNVSTLELGDSALYLCASSLEGGASYNEQFFGPGTRLTVL.